The subject of this entry is one T cell receptor (beta chain). Some clones are missing from TCRdb's copy, which holds only in-frame ones; the method was immunoSEQ multiplex PCR. The repertoire holds approximately 170,000 clones, about 89% seen once, with roughly 3% in the top ten. This entry comes from a study of cytomegalovirus exposure and HLA in healthy donors. The ends were cut back, 4 bases at V and 0 bases at J, with 7 bases in the middle. Germline V gene data show CDR1 as SGHNT and CDR2 as YYREEE (reference sequence). There are 14 residues in the CDR3. This receptor was taken from a woman aged 18-29 years in good health and CMV-seropositive. Sample: PBMCs. The V and J genes are TRBV5-4 and TRBJ2-2; D possibly corresponds to TRBD2 (5 bases). CDR3 sequence (DNA): TGTGCCAGCAGCGCGGACTCGAACACCGGGGAGCTGTTTTTT. Translating gives CASSADSNTGELFF.